This is a list of T cell receptor beta chains from one sample in a study of T cell responses to AZD1222 COVID-19 vaccine. Only in-frame clones appear in the TCRdb table, and some are missing; sequencing was by immunoSEQ multiplex PCR. The sample records over 45,000 clones, around nine tenths being singletons. The source material was peripheral blood, sampled on day 0 of AZD1222 vaccination. Receptor source: an adult in good health. Both conserved end residues are part of each CDR3. A D gene is named only where the DNA matches it firmly. The size of a clone is reported for some rows only, either as once, few or many, or as a class for expanded clones.

v_call	d_call	clone_size	j_call	cdr3_aa	cdr3_nt
TRBV9	TRBD1	NA	TRBJ1-2	CASSARTGTGYTF	TGTGCCAGCAGCGCCCGGACAGGGACCGGCTACACCTTC
TRBV5-1	NA	once	TRBJ2-5	CASSLGGRAQETQYF	TGCGCCAGCAGCTTGGGCGGTCGGGCCCAAGAGACCCAGTACTTC
TRBV5-1	NA	NA	TRBJ1-5	CASSQDMGQPQHF	TGCGCCAGCAGCCAAGACATGGGGCAGCCCCAGCATTTT
TRBV19	NA	NA	TRBJ1-1	CASSPRTQAPPEAFF	TGTGCCAGTAGTCCCCGTACCCAGGCCCCTCCTGAAGCTTTCTTT
TRBV11-3	TRBD1	few	TRBJ2-1	CASSLDHSGTGTYNEQFF	TGTGCCAGCAGCTTAGACCATTCCGGGACAGGGACTTACAATGAGCAGTTCTTC
TRBV24-1	NA	NA	TRBJ2-5	CATSKRGSSQETQYF	TGTGCCACCAGTAAACGAGGTAGTTCACAAGAGACCCAGTACTTC
TRBV29-1	TRBD1	NA	TRBJ1-2	CSAGDRGQRNGYTF	TGCAGCGCAGGGGACAGGGGGCAGAGGAATGGCTACACCTTC
TRBV11-3	TRBD1	NA	TRBJ1-3	CASSSDRGISGNTIYF	TGTGCCAGCAGCTCAGACAGGGGCATCTCTGGAAACACCATATATTTT
TRBV10-3	TRBD1	few	TRBJ1-1	CAISEPDREAAFF	TGTGCCATCAGTGAGCCAGACAGGGAGGCGGCTTTCTTT
TRBV18	TRBD1	NA	TRBJ1-4	CASSPNRGKDEKLFF	TGTGCCAGCTCTCCCAACAGGGGAAAGGATGAAAAACTGTTTTTT
TRBV27	TRBD1	once	TRBJ2-7	CASSLGTGFGEQYF	TGTGCCAGCAGTTTGGGGACAGGGTTCGGCGAGCAGTACTTC
TRBV13	TRBD2	NA	TRBJ2-3	CASSLGAGGVTDTQYF	TGTGCCAGCAGCTTAGGAGCGGGGGGGGTCACAGATACGCAGTATTTT
TRBV19	NA	NA	TRBJ1-6	CASSLDGASSYNSPLHF	TGTGCCAGTAGTTTAGACGGAGCTAGCTCCTATAATTCACCCCTCCACTTT
TRBV10-2	NA	NA	TRBJ2-3	CASSRAIAADTQYF	TGCGCCAGCAGTAGGGCTATAGCCGCAGATACGCAGTATTTT
TRBV7-2	TRBD1	NA	TRBJ1-1	CASSSWQTGPNTEAFF	TGTGCCAGCAGCTCCTGGCAGACAGGGCCTAACACTGAAGCTTTCTTT
TRBV2	NA	NA	TRBJ2-2	CASSVGQGYTGELFF	TGTGCCAGCAGTGTTGGGCAGGGTTACACCGGGGAGCTGTTTTTT
TRBV29-1	TRBD1	NA	TRBJ2-5	CSVGDRGPGYQETQYF	TGCAGCGTAGGAGACAGGGGGCCGGGGTACCAAGAGACCCAGTACTTC
TRBV4-3	NA	once	TRBJ2-3	CASSQDTWAAADTQYF	TGCGCCAGCAGCCAAGATACTTGGGCAGCAGCAGATACGCAGTATTTT
TRBV29-1	NA	NA	TRBJ1-1	CSVVSGSSNTEAFF	TGCAGCGTTGTCTCCGGATCTTCGAACACTGAAGCTTTCTTT
TRBV6-5	NA	once	TRBJ1-1	CASKDTEAFF	TGTGCCAGCAAGGACACTGAAGCTTTCTTT
TRBV5-1	TRBD1	NA	TRBJ1-2	CASSLTGGGYTF	TGCGCCAGCAGCTTGACAGGGGGAGGCTACACCTTC
TRBV5-1	NA	NA	TRBJ2-3	CASRSTGGTDTQYF	TGCGCCAGCAGATCGACAGGCGGCACAGATACGCAGTATTTT
TRBV3-1/TRBV3-2	NA	NA	TRBJ1-2	CASSQAGRGRGYTF	TGTGCCAGCAGCCAAGCAGGGAGAGGAAGGGGCTACACCTTC
TRBV18	TRBD2	NA	TRBJ2-5	CASSQSPGTSGGAQYF	TGTGCCAGCTCCCAATCCCCCGGGACTAGCGGGGGGGCCCAGTACTTC
TRBV6-1	NA	NA	TRBJ1-6	CASSERSGRRSPLHF	TGTGCCAGCAGTGAACGGTCAGGGCGGCGTTCACCCCTCCACTTT
TRBV5-4	NA	NA	TRBJ1-6	CASSLGDTGGSPLHF	TGTGCCAGCAGCTTGGGCGACACGGGTGGGTCACCCCTCCACTTT
TRBV12-3/TRBV12-4	TRBD2	NA	TRBJ2-5	CATSLAGGTQYF	TGTGCCACCTCACTAGCGGGCGGGACCCAGTACTTC
TRBV29-1	NA	NA	TRBJ1-1	CSARGGRGEAFF	TGCAGCGCCCGGGGTGGAAGGGGTGAAGCTTTCTTT
TRBV12-3/TRBV12-4	NA	NA	TRBJ2-4	CASSLGRNIQYF	TGTGCCAGCAGTTTGGGCAGAAACATTCAGTACTTC
TRBV7-2	TRBD1	NA	TRBJ2-1	CASSLDLGTAYNEQFF	TGTGCCAGCAGCTTAGATTTGGGGACAGCATACAATGAGCAGTTCTTC
TRBV29-1	NA	NA	TRBJ1-2	CSVGDDNYGYTF	TGCAGCGTTGGTGACGATAACTATGGCTACACCTTC
TRBV9	TRBD2	NA	TRBJ2-6	CASSPRGAPGSSGANVLTF	TGTGCCAGCAGCCCGCGGGGGGCCCCGGGCTCCTCTGGGGCCAACGTCCTGACTTTC
TRBV12-3/TRBV12-4	NA	NA	TRBJ2-1	CASTSLNEQFF	TGTGCCAGCACAAGCCTCAATGAGCAGTTCTTC
TRBV7-8	NA	NA	TRBJ2-1	CASSLGGGEQFF	TGTGCCAGCAGCTTAGGGGGAGGAGAGCAGTTCTTC
TRBV2	NA	NA	TRBJ2-1	CASSDGGPDYNEQFF	TGTGCCAGCAGTGATGGGGGGCCAGACTACAATGAGCAGTTCTTC
TRBV10-2	NA	NA	TRBJ2-7	CASSASGYEQYF	TGCGCCAGCAGTGCCTCGGGTTACGAGCAGTACTTC
TRBV6-1	NA	NA	TRBJ2-7	CASSETGRDEQYF	TGTGCCAGCAGTGAAACAGGCCGGGACGAGCAGTACTTC
TRBV4-1	TRBD2	NA	TRBJ2-5	CASSQDHSGGERETQYF	TGCGCCAGCAGCCAAGATCACAGCGGGGGGGAGAGGGAGACCCAGTACTTC
TRBV6-2/TRBV6-3	NA	NA	TRBJ1-2	CASSRGHENGYTF	TGTGCCAGCAGTCGGGGACACGAGAATGGCTACACCTTC
TRBV5-6	NA	NA	TRBJ1-5	CASSLQISNQPQHF	TGTGCCAGCAGCTTACAGATTAGCAATCAGCCCCAGCATTTT
TRBV6-4	TRBD1	NA	TRBJ2-2	CASSDSGTGSGELFF	TGTGCCAGCAGTGACTCAGGGACAGGGAGCGGGGAGCTGTTTTTT
TRBV2	TRBD1	NA	TRBJ1-5	CASSRTGESNQPQHF	TGTGCCAGCAGCAGGACAGGGGAGAGCAATCAGCCCCAGCATTTT
TRBV6-5	NA	NA	TRBJ2-1	CASSYSTGSYNEQFF	TGTGCCAGCAGTTACTCCACGGGCTCCTACAATGAGCAGTTCTTC
TRBV2	NA	NA	TRBJ1-4	CASSDGTNEKLFF	TGTGCCAGCAGTGATGGGACGAATGAAAAACTGTTTTTT
TRBV7-2	NA	NA	TRBJ1-2	CASSLEGGQYGYTF	TGTGCCAGCAGCTTAGAAGGCGGGCAGTATGGCTACACCTTC
TRBV9	NA	NA	TRBJ1-3	CASSQGPGNTIYF	TGTGCCAGCAGCCAGGGGCCTGGAAACACCATATATTTT
TRBV5-4	NA	NA	TRBJ1-6	CASSFGRRSYNSPLHF	TGTGCCAGCAGCTTTGGGAGGCGCTCCTATAATTCACCCCTCCACTTT
TRBV18	TRBD2	once	TRBJ2-1	CASSPGTSPNEQFF	TGTGCCAGCTCACCAGGGACTAGCCCCAATGAGCAGTTCTTC
TRBV2	TRBD1	NA	TRBJ1-5	CASSRDRGSNQPQHF	TGTGCCAGCAGCCGGGACAGGGGAAGCAATCAGCCCCAGCATTTT
TRBV5-4	NA	NA	TRBJ1-1	CASSLGSTNTEAFF	TGTGCCAGCAGCTTGGGCAGTACGAACACTGAAGCTTTCTTT
TRBV9	TRBD2	NA	TRBJ2-1	CASSVRGGGSYNEQFF	TGTGCCAGCAGCGTCCGTGGCGGGGGGTCCTACAATGAGCAGTTCTTC
TRBV24-1	TRBD1	NA	TRBJ1-2	CATSDSGQPYGYTF	TGTGCCACCAGTGACTCGGGACAGCCGTATGGCTACACCTTC
TRBV19	TRBD1	NA	TRBJ1-1	CASSPMGQGMNTEAFF	TGTGCCAGTAGTCCGATGGGACAGGGGATGAACACTGAAGCTTTCTTT
TRBV28	TRBD1	NA	TRBJ1-1	CASRTGGNTEAFF	TGTGCCAGCAGGACAGGGGGCAACACTGAAGCTTTCTTT
TRBV28	NA	NA	TRBJ2-7	CASSLAGLRTIYEQYF	TGTGCCAGCAGCCTTGCAGGACTAAGAACTATCTACGAGCAGTACTTC